The 3 T cell receptor beta chains below all came from one sample that was sequenced in a study of OX40 agonist ivuxolimab in advanced cancers. Using immunoSEQ multiplex PCR, the repertoire was profiled, and TCRdb retains in-frame clones only, with some absent. This sample yields 99,000 or so clones, of which approximately 94% are seen a single time; around 2% belongs to the top ten. This specimen was CD4+ or CD8+ T cells sorted from blood, taken in a trial of the OX40 agonist ivuxolimab. The source is an adult with an advanced solid tumor such as melanoma, head and neck, liver or kidney cancer.

This CDR3 is CASSLPRGWLAGEHEQFF. Here the CDR3 DNA reads TGTGCCAGCAGCTTGCCCCGTGGGTGGCTAGCGGGAGAACATGAGCAGTTCTTC. This sequence joins TRBV5-8 and TRBJ2-1; 10 positions agree with TRBD2. CDR3 length: 18 amino acids. Germline loops: CDR1 SGHTS, CDR2 YDEGEE. V lost 1 base, J lost 8 bases, and 15 bases stayed unmatched.

The chain combines TRBV11-2 with TRBJ1-4; 8 nucleotides line up with TRBD1. This CDR3 is 14 amino acids long. Germline values: CDR1 SGHAT, CDR2 FQNNGV. V was clipped by 5 bases and J by 6 bases; unmatched bases: 5. In DNA form, the CDR3 reads TGTGCCAGCAGCCCGCAGGGGGCGCATGAAAAACTGTTTTTT. Its translation is CASSPQGAHEKLFF. Looking up the rest from reference TRBV11-2 and TRBJ1-4 gives the full variable domain: EAGVAQSPRYKIIEKRQSVAFWCNPISGHATLYWYQQILGQGPKLLIQFQNNGVVDDSQLPKDRFSAERLKGVDSTLKIQPAKLEDSAVYLCASSPQGAHEKLFFGSGTQLSVL.

The DNA of the CDR3 is TGTGCCAGCATATCGGGATACACTGAAGCTTTCTTT. Encoded protein: CASISGYTEAFF. This chain links TRBV25-1 with TRBJ1-1; D is uncertain. The V gene's germline CDR1 is MGHDK and CDR2 SYGVNS. Trimming shortened V by 7 bases and J by 3 bases, and 9 bases separated the two germline ends. The CDR3 length is 12 residues.